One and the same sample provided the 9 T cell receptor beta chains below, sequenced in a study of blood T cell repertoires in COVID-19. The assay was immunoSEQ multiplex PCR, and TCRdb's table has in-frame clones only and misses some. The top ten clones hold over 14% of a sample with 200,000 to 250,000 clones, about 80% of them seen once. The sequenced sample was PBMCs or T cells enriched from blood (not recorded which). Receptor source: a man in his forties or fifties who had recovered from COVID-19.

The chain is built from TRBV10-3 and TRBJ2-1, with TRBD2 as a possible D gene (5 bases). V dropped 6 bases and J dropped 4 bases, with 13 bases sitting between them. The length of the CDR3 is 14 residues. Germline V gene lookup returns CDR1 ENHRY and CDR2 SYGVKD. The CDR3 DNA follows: TGTGCCATCAGATATAGCGCCGTTTACAATGAGCAGTTCTTC. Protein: CAIRYSAVYNEQFF.

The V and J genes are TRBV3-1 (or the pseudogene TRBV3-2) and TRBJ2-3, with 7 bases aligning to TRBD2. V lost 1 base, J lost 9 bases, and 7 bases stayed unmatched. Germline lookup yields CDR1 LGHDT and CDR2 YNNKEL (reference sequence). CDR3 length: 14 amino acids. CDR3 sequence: CASSQVGGRETQYF. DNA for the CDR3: TGTGCCAGCAGCCAAGTGGGAGGGCGGGAGACGCAGTATTTT.

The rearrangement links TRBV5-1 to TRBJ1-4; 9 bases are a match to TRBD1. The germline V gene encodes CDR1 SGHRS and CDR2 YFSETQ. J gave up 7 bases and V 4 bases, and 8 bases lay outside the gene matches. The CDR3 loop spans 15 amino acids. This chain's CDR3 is CASSHGDREGEKLFF. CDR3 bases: TGCGCCAGCAGCCACGGGGACAGGGAGGGTGAAAAACTGTTTTTT.

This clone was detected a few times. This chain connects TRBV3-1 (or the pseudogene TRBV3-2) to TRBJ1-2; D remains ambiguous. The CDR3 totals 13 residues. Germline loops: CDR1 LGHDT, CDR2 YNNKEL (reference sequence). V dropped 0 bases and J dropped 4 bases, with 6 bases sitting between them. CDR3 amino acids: CASSQDSSYGYTF. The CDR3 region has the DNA TGTGCCAGCAGCCAAGACAGTTCCTATGGCTACACCTTC.

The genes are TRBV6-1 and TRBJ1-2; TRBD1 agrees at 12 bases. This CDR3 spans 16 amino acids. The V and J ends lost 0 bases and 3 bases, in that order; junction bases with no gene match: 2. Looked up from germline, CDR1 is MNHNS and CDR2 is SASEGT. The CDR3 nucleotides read TGTGCCAGCAGTGAAGCGCGGGACAGGGGGCACTATGGCTACACCTTC. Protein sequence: CASSEARDRGHYGYTF.

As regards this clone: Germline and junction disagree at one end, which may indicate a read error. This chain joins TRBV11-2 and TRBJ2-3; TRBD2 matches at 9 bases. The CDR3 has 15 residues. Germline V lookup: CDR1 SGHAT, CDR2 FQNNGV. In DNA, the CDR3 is TGTGCCAGCAGGTTAGCGGGAGTTATCACAAATACGCAGTATTTT. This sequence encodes CASRLAGVITNTQYF.

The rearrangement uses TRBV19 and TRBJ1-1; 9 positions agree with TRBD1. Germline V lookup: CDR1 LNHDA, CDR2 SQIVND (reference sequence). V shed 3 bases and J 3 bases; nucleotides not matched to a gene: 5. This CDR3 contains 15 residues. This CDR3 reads CASSMTGGTYTEAFF. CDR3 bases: TGTGCCAGTAGTATGACAGGGGGAACCTACACTGAAGCTTTCTTT. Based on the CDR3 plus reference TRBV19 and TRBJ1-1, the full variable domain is DGGITQSPKYLFRKEGQNVTLSCEQNLNHDAMYWYRQDPGQGLRLIYYSQIVNDFQKGDIAEGYSVSREKKESFPLTVTSAQKNPTAFYLCASSMTGGTYTEAFFGQGTRLTVV.

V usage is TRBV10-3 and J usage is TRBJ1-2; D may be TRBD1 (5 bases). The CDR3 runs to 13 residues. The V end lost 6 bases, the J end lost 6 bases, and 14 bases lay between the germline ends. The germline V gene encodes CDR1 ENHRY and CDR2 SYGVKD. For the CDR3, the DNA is TGTGCCATCAGGGGACTTCAGGGCGATGGCTACACCTTC. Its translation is CAIRGLQGDGYTF.

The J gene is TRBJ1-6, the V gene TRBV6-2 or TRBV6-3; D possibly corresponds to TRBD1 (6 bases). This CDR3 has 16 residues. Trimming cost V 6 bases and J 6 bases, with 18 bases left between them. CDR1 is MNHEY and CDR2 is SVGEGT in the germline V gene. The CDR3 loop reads CASSLPRDRSNSPLHF. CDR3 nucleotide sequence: TGTGCCAGCAGCCTCCCCAGAGACAGGAGTAATTCACCCCTCCACTTT.